The 32 T cell receptor beta chains reported below all come from one sample, sequenced in a study of T cells after yellow fever vaccination. Via MiXCR, TCRdb re-called the 5' RACE reads, giving one row per CDR3 protein. The profile shows about 99,000 distinct CDR3 sequences, roughly 5.2% of them singletons. The material sequenced was CD8+ T cells sorted from PBMCs, taken 10 days after the yellow fever booster vaccination. The receptors were sampled from a man between 18 and 35 years old who received the YFV17D yellow fever vaccine.

V usage is TRBV30 and J usage is TRBJ1-2; D is ambiguous. Germline-derived CDR1 and CDR2 are GTSNPN and SVGIG (reference sequence). Trimming cost V 4 bases and J 9 bases, with 12 bases left between them. The CDR3 has 11 residues. The CDR3 is CAWTVGRSYTF. DNA for the CDR3: TGTGCCTGGACGGTTGGACGGAGCTACACCTTC.

There are a few counts of this clonotype. This chain connects TRBV6-1 to TRBJ2-3; TRBD2 agrees at 8 bases. The V gene end was trimmed by 1 base and the J gene end by 4 bases; junction bases not matched to a gene: 25. The CDR3 totals 22 residues. Germline CDR1 reads MNHNS; CDR2 reads SASEGT. Here the CDR3 DNA reads TGTGCCAGCAGTGAAGGCGCGGGGGGCGGTTTATCTCTCGGGATCAGCGCAGATACGCAGTATTTT. Amino acid sequence: CASSEGAGGGLSLGISADTQYF.

This clonotype was found a few times. The V and J genes are TRBV27 and TRBJ1-1; tentative D call: TRBD1 (6 bases). Germline V CDR1 and CDR2: MNHEY, SMNVEV (reference sequence). CDR3 length equals 15 residues. V was trimmed by 2 bases and J by 4 bases, leaving 14 bases between them. CDR3 protein: CASSLSGGGGTEAFF. CDR3 DNA sequence: TGTGCCAGCAGTTTAAGCGGGGGCGGGGGCACTGAAGCTTTCTTT.

This clonotype occurred a few times. The V and J genes are TRBV6-1 and TRBJ2-1; D remains unclear. The V end was cut by 4 bases, the J end by 4 bases, with 5 bases between. CDR3 length: 12 residues. CDR1 is MNHNS, CDR2 SASEGT, per germline. CDR3 sequence reads: CASSVDYNEQFF. CDR3 nucleotides: TGTGCCAGCAGTGTTGATTACAATGAGCAGTTCTTC.

This chain joins TRBV7-9 and TRBJ2-1; D remains ambiguous. V shed 4 bases and J shed 0 bases, with 10 bases lying between them. Germline loops: CDR1 SEHNR, CDR2 FQNEAQ (reference sequence). This CDR3 spans 15 amino acids. The CDR3 DNA follows: TGTGCCAGCAGCTGGGCGACACGCTCCTACAATGAGCAGTTCTTC. This translates into CASSWATRSYNEQFF. Drawing the rest from reference TRBV7-9 and TRBJ2-1, the complete variable domain is DTGVSQNPRHKITKRGQNVTFRCDPISEHNRLYWYRQTLGQGPEFLTYFQNEAQLEKSRLLSDRFSAERPKGSFSTLEIQRTEQGDSAMYLCASSWATRSYNEQFFGPGTRLTVL.

By share, this clonotype counts as medium-sized. V usage is TRBV11-1 and J usage is TRBJ2-1, with a possible D match to TRBD1 (7 bases). The CDR3 loop spans 16 amino acids. The germline V and J ends were trimmed by 0 bases and 1 base, with 10 bases remaining between them. Germline V gene sequence: CDR1 SGHAT, CDR2 FQDESV (reference sequence). The CDR3 region is CASSLASGGSYNEQFF. The CDR3 coding sequence is TGTGCCAGCAGCTTAGCGTCAGGGGGGTCCTACAATGAGCAGTTCTTC.

This clonotype has more than one count but fewer than ten. The chain recombines TRBV10-3 with TRBJ2-2; TRBD2 matches 10 bases. The germline gives CDR1 ENHRY, CDR2 SYGVKD. The length of the CDR3 is 17 residues. V shed 4 bases, J shed 3 bases, and the junction held 8 bases outside the gene matches. CDR3: CAISGLIAGGDTGELFF. The DNA for the CDR3 is TGTGCCATCAGTGGCCTCATAGCGGGGGGCGACACCGGGGAGCTGTTTTTT.

This clonotype was counted ten times or more. The chain recombines TRBV29-1 with TRBJ2-5; no firm D call. CDR3 length: 12 amino acids. V lost 4 bases to trimming and J lost 1 base, with 7 bases between them. Germline loops: CDR1 SQVTM, CDR2 ANQGSEA. DNA of the CDR3: TGCAGCGTTGTAGGGCGCCAAGAGACCCAGTACTTC. It specifies CSVVGRQETQYF.

This clonotype was counted between two and nine times. The rearrangement uses TRBV28 and TRBJ1-2; 11 bases are shared with TRBD1. CDR1 MDHEN and CDR2 SYDVKM come from the germline V gene. The V and J ends lost 1 base and 6 bases, in that order; junction bases with no gene match: 4. This CDR3 has 15 amino acids. CDR3 DNA sequence: TGTGCCAGCAGTTTATCCGGGACAGGGGGAGATGGCTACACCTTC. Amino acids: CASSLSGTGGDGYTF.

This clonotype was seen only a few times. This chain connects TRBV29-1 to TRBJ1-1, with 9 bases fitting TRBD1. This CDR3 is built from 11 residues. Looked up from germline, CDR1 is SQVTM and CDR2 is ANQGSEA. Losses at the gene ends were 7 bases for V and 7 bases for J; bases not matched to a gene: 4. The CDR3 DNA is TGCAGCGGCCTGGGACAGGGTGAAGCTTTCTTT. Protein product: CSGLGQGEAFF.

This clonotype came up a few times. This rearrangement joins TRBV4-1 to TRBJ2-7; either TRBD1 or TRBD2 may fit D (7 bases each). The CDR3 has 15 amino acids. In germline, CDR1 is MGHRA, CDR2 YSYEKL. The V and J ends lost 3 bases and 4 bases respectively, with 16 bases between them. The CDR3 spells CASSQGRGGGYEQYF. The CDR3 DNA sequence: TGCGCCAGCAGCCAGGGCAGGGGGGGAGGATACGAGCAGTACTTC.

This clonotype came up a few times. This chain links TRBV10-3 with TRBJ2-1; 7 nucleotides line up with TRBD1. This CDR3 has 15 amino acids. Germline V gene data show CDR1 as ENHRY and CDR2 as SYGVKD. J gave up 5 bases and V 8 bases, and 12 bases lay outside the gene matches. CDR3 protein: CAIHSRDSYNNEQFF. The CDR3, as DNA: TGTGCCATCCATTCCCGGGACAGCTATAACAATGAGCAGTTCTTC.

The chain uses TRBV28 and TRBJ1-6; D gene uncertain. The CDR3 length is 11 residues. The V gene lost 3 bases and the J gene lost 8 bases, with 2 bases spanning the gap. Germline V CDR1 and CDR2: MDHEN, SYDVKM. The CDR3 DNA follows: TGTGCCAGCAGTTTGGATTCACCCCTCCACTTT. Its translation is CASSLDSPLHF.

V gene TRBV2 combines with J gene TRBJ1-4; D is perhaps TRBD1 (5 bases). CDR1 and CDR2 from the germline V gene are SNHLY and FYNNEI. The V gene lost 4 bases and the J gene lost 2 bases, with 11 bases spanning the gap. This CDR3 contains 15 residues. CDR3 nucleotide sequence: TGTGCCAGCAGTGCTCCGGGGGGTACTAATGAAAAACTGTTTTTT. It specifies CASSAPGGTNEKLFF.

The chain couples TRBV10-3 to TRBJ2-2; TRBD1 might be the D (6 bases). V lost 4 bases, J lost 2 bases, and 11 bases lay in between. The length of the CDR3 is 15 residues. Looked up from germline, CDR1 is ENHRY and CDR2 is SYGVKD. The CDR3 here is CAISAHRVNTGELFF. The CDR3, as DNA: TGTGCCATCAGTGCCCACAGGGTAAACACCGGGGAGCTGTTTTTT.

This clonotype was observed many times. The chain employs TRBV18 and TRBJ1-3, with D possibly being TRBD1 (5 bases). The germline V gene has CDR1 KGHSH and CDR2 LQKENI. Trimming pared 0 bases from V and 0 bases from J, leaving 12 bases between. This CDR3 region has 17 residues. CDR3 DNA sequence: TGTGCCAGCTCACCACCGTACAGGACGATCTCTGGAAACACCATATATTTT. Protein sequence: CASSPPYRTISGNTIYF.

Only a few counts were recorded for this clonotype. The chain recombines TRBV7-9 with TRBJ1-1; no definite D call. The CDR3 covers 15 residues. Germline loops: CDR1 SEHNR, CDR2 FQNEAQ (reference sequence). Trimming stripped 3 bases from V and 0 bases from J, with 11 bases between. The CDR3: CASSFPYSLNTEAFF. As DNA, the CDR3 is TGTGCCAGCAGCTTCCCTTACTCTTTGAACACTGAAGCTTTCTTT.

The gene calls are TRBV20-1 and TRBJ1-2, with D possibly TRBD1 on 6 matching bases. Germline V gene lookup returns CDR1 DFQATT and CDR2 SNEGSKA (reference sequence). V lost 5 bases and J lost 1, with 20 bases in between. This CDR3 region has 16 residues. This CDR3 is CSAPLWGHRSNYGYTF. CDR3 sequence (DNA): TGCAGTGCTCCACTATGGGGACACCGAAGTAACTATGGCTACACCTTC.

The J gene is TRBJ2-1, the V gene TRBV7-6; tentatively, D is TRBD1 or TRBD2 (6 bases each). Between the trimmed V and J ends, which lost 5 bases and 4 bases, there was a span of 15 bases. The CDR3 is 15 amino acids. The germline V gene has CDR1 SGHVS and CDR2 FNYEAQ. The DNA of the CDR3 is TGTGCCAGCAGCGCCTTCGGGGGCCAATACAATGAGCAGTTCTTC. Translated: CASSAFGGQYNEQFF. The full variable domain, rest sourced from reference TRBV7-6 and TRBJ2-1, is GAGVSQSPRYKVTKRGQDVALRCDPISGHVSLYWYRQALGQGPEFLTYFNYEAQQDKSGLPNDRFSAERPEGSISTLTIQRTEQRDSAMYRCASSAFGGQYNEQFFGPGTRLTVL.

This clonotype was seen at least ten times. This chain connects TRBV7-9 to TRBJ2-2, with D possibly matching TRBD2 (5 bases). Between the trimmed V and J ends, which lost 5 bases and 8 bases, there was a span of 6 bases. Germline lookup yields CDR1 SEHNR and CDR2 FQNEAQ (reference sequence). The CDR3 has 11 amino acids. The CDR3 DNA reads TGTGCCAGCAGCACTAGAGGGGAGCTGTTTTTT. Translating gives CASSTRGELFF. Variable domain in full (rest from reference TRBV7-9 and TRBJ2-2): DTGVSQNPRHKITKRGQNVTFRCDPISEHNRLYWYRQTLGQGPEFLTYFQNEAQLEKSRLLSDRFSAERPKGSFSTLEIQRTEQGDSAMYLCASSTRGELFFGEGSRLTVL.

The chain is built from TRBV5-1 and TRBJ2-7, with D tentatively TRBD1 (5 bases). Germline CDR1 is SGHRS and CDR2 is YFSETQ. The CDR3 is made up of 13 amino acids. V was trimmed by 4 bases and J by 2 bases, leaving 10 bases between them. CDR3 nucleotide sequence: TGCGCCAGCAGCCTTCGGACAACCTACGAGCAGTACTTC. It is translated as CASSLRTTYEQYF.

This clonotype has just a few counts. The chain carries TRBV28 and TRBJ2-3; D might be TRBD1 (6 bases). The ends were cut back, 3 bases at V and 6 bases at J, with 13 bases in the middle. The CDR3 length is 14 residues. Germline V gene lookup returns CDR1 MDHEN and CDR2 SYDVKM. DNA for the CDR3: TGTGCCAGCAGTTTCCCAGGGGCCACTGATACGCAGTATTTT. Translation: CASSFPGATDTQYF.

The CDR3 region is CASSLKPGQGAANEKLFF. In nucleotides, the CDR3 is TGTGCCAGCAGTTTAAAGCCGGGACAGGGGGCGGCTAATGAAAAACTGTTTTTT. This chain joins TRBV12-3 or TRBV12-4 and TRBJ1-4; 12 bases are shared with TRBD1. V trimming: 2 bases; J trimming: 3 bases; junction bases outside the gene matches: 7. This CDR3 is 18 amino acids long.

The chain combines TRBV27 with TRBJ2-3; D is perhaps TRBD1 (6 bases). Germline loops: CDR1 MNHEY, CDR2 SMNVEV (reference sequence). This CDR3 comprises 17 residues. V lost 3 bases and J 0 bases, leaving 16 bases between the germline ends. CDR3 DNA: TGTGCCAGCAGTTTTTCGGGCAGGGGACATAGCACAGATACGCAGTATTTT. This encodes CASSFSGRGHSTDTQYF.

The gene calls are TRBV14 and TRBJ2-7; perhaps TRBD1 as D (6 bases). Trimming left V 1 base short and J 2 bases short, with 15 bases between. The CDR3 contains 16 residues. CDR1 SGHDN and CDR2 FVKESK come from the germline V gene. CDR3 in amino acids: CASSQGPGHGAYEQYF. The CDR3 coding sequence is TGTGCCAGCAGCCAAGGCCCGGGACACGGCGCCTACGAGCAGTACTTC.

A few counts support this clonotype. J is TRBJ2-5 and V is TRBV4-1; 11 nucleotides agree with TRBD1. The germline CDR1 and CDR2 sequences are MGHRA and YSYEKL. V gave up 0 bases and J gave up 5 bases; unmatched junction bases: 5. The CDR3 length is 16 residues. CDR3 region: CASSQDLGTGGETQYF. In nucleotides, the CDR3 is TGCGCCAGCAGCCAAGATCTAGGGACAGGGGGGGAGACCCAGTACTTC.

This clonotype was counted a few times. This rearrangement joins TRBV20-1 to TRBJ2-5; 11 positions match TRBD1. V trimming: 0 bases; J trimming: 4 bases; junction bases outside the gene matches: 7. Germline V gene data show CDR1 as DFQATT and CDR2 as SNEGSKA (reference sequence). CDR3 length: 16 amino acids. This CDR3 reads CSARDWTGGPVETQYF. DNA for the CDR3: TGCAGTGCTAGAGATTGGACAGGGGGCCCTGTAGAGACCCAGTACTTC.

This clonotype was counted ten times or more. The chain couples TRBV11-3 to TRBJ2-1; a possible D gene is TRBD2 (6 bases). This CDR3 is 16 amino acids long. The germline CDR1 and CDR2 sequences are SGHNT and YENEEA. V was shortened by 6 bases and J by 9 bases, with 24 bases between the two germline ends. The CDR3 spells CASSSAGGTGGGEQFF. The CDR3 region has the DNA TGTGCCAGCAGTTCCGCCGGAGGGACGGGTGGCGGTGAGCAGTTCTTC.

As to this clonotype: This may come from a read error, since a much larger clone is one base off. Likely a read error: the CDR3 ends without its conserved phenylalanine or tryptophan. The gene calls are TRBV20-1 and TRBJ2-1; D unresolved. This CDR3 is 11 amino acids long. Germline-derived CDR1 and CDR2 are DFQATT and SNEGSKA (reference sequence). V lost 3 bases and J lost 7, with 7 bases in between. CDR3: CSARDRNEQFL. The CDR3 DNA is TGCAGTGCTAGGGACCGGAATGAGCAGTTCTTA.

This clonotype has a count of ten or more. CDR3 nucleotide sequence: TGTGCCAGCAGTTCCCTAGCGGGTACCTACGAGCAGTACTTC. It translates to CASSSLAGTYEQYF. This chain joins TRBV6-2 or TRBV6-3 and TRBJ2-7; 8 nucleotides match TRBD2. Germline lookup yields CDR1 MNHEY and CDR2 SVGEGT. The CDR3 loop spans 14 amino acids. With 4 bases clipped from V and 2 bases from J, the junction kept 4 bases outside the gene matches.

This clonotype has a handful of counts. The V call is TRBV18, the J call TRBJ2-2; D perhaps matches TRBD2 (6 bases). Germline V gene data show CDR1 as KGHSH and CDR2 as LQKENI. Trimming removed 4 bases from V and 0 bases from J, with 15 bases in between. CDR3 size: 17 residues. CDR3 protein: CASSHHGGQPNTGELFF. For the CDR3, the DNA is TGTGCCAGCTCACACCACGGAGGGCAACCGAACACCGGGGAGCTGTTTTTT.

The CDR3 is CASSLDSLYSGNTIYF. In DNA form, the CDR3 reads TGTGCCAGCAGCTTAGACTCTCTTTACTCTGGAAACACCATATATTTT. The chain links TRBV7-9 to TRBJ1-3; D is undetermined. The CDR3 contains 16 residues. Germline lookup yields CDR1 SEHNR and CDR2 FQNEAQ (reference sequence). Deletions cut 1 base from V and 0 bases from J, with 10 bases between.